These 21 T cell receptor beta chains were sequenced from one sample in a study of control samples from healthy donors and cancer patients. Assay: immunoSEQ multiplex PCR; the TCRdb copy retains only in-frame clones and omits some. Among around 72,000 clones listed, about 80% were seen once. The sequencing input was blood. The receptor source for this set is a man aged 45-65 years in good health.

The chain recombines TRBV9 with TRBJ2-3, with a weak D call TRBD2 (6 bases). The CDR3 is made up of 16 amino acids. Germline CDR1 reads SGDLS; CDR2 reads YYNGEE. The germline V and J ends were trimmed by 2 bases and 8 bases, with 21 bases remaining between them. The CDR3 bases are TGTGCCAGCAGCGTGGGGGACTTATTGACTTCGGCTACGCAGTATTTT. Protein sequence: CASSVGDLLTSATQYF.

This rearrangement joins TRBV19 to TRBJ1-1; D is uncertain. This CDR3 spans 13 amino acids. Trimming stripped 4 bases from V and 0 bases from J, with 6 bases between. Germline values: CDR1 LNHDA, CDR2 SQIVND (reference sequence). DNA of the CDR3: TGTGCCAGTAGTAACAGATTGAACACTGAAGCTTTCTTT. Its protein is CASSNRLNTEAFF.

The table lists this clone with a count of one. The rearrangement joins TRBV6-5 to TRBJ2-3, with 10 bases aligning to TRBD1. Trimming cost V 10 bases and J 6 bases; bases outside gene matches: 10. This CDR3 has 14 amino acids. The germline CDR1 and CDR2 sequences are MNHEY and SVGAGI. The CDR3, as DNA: TGTGCCACCGGAAGACAGGGGGCTACCGATACGCAGTATTTT. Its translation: CATGRQGATDTQYF.

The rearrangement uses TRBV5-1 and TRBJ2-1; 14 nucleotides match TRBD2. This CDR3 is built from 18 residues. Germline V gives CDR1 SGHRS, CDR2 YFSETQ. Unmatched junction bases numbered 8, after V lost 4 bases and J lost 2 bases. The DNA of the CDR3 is TGCGCCAGCAGCAAGACTAGCGGGAGGGCCCCTCCCTACAATGAGCAGTTCTTC. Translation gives CASSKTSGRAPPYNEQFF.

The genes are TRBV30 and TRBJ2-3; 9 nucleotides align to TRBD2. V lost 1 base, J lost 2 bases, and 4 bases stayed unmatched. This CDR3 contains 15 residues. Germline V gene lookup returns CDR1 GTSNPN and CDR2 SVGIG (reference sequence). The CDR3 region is CAWSGIAGATDTQYF. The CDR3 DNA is TGTGCCTGGAGTGGAATAGCGGGAGCCACAGATACGCAGTATTTT.

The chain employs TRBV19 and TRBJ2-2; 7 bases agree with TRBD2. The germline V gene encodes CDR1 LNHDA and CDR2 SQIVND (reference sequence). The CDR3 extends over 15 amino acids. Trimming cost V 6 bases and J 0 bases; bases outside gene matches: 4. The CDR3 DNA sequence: TGTGCCAGTAGAGCAAGCGGGACGAACACCGGGGAGCTGTTTTTT. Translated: CASRASGTNTGELFF. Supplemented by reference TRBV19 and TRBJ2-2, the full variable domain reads DGGITQSPKYLFRKEGQNVTLSCEQNLNHDAMYWYRQDPGQGLRLIYYSQIVNDFQKGDIAEGYSVSREKKESFPLTVTSAQKNPTAFYLCASRASGTNTGELFFGEGSRLTVL.

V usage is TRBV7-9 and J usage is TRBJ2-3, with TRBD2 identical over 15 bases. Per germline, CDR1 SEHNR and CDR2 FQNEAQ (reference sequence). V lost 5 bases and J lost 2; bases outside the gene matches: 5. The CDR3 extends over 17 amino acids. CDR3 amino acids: CASSLGTSGRTTDTQYF. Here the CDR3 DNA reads TGTGCCAGCAGCCTAGGGACTAGCGGGAGGACCACAGATACGCAGTATTTT.

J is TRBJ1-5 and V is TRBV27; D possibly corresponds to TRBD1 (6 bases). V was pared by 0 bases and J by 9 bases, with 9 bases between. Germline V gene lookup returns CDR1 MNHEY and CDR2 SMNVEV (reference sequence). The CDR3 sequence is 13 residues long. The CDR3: CASSLSTGSPQHF. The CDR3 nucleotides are TGTGCCAGCAGTTTATCCACAGGGTCGCCCCAGCATTTT.

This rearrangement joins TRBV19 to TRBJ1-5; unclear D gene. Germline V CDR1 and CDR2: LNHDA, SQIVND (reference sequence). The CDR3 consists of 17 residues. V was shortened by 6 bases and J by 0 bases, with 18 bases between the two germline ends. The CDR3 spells CASRIREGLVSNQPQHF. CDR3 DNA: TGTGCCAGTAGAATAAGGGAGGGTCTTGTTAGCAATCAGCCCCAGCATTTT.

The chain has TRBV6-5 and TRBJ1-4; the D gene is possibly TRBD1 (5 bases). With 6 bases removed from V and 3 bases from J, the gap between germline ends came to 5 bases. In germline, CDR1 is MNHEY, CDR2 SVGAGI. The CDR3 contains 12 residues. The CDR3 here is CASSRANEKLFF. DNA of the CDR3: TGTGCCAGCAGCAGGGCTAATGAAAAACTGTTTTTT.

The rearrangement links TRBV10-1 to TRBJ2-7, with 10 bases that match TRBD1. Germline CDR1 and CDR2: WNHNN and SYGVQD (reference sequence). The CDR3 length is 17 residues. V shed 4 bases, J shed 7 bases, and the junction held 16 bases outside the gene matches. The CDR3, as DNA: TGCGCCAGCAGTGGGCGGGACAGGGGCCCCCAAAGAAGAGAGCAGTACTTC. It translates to CASSGRDRGPQRREQYF.

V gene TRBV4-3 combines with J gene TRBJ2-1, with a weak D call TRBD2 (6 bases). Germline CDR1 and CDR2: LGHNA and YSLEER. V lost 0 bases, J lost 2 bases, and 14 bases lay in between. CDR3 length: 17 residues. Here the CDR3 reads CASSQDRGGTAYNEQFF. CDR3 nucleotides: TGCGCCAGCAGCCAAGATCGGGGCGGGACGGCCTACAATGAGCAGTTCTTC.

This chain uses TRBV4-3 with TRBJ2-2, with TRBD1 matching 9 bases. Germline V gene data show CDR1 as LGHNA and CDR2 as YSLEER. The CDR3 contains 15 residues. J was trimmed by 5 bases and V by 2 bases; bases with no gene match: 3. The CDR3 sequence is CASSQHRGQTGELFF. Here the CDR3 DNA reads TGCGCCAGCAGCCAACACAGGGGGCAGACCGGGGAGCTGTTTTTT.

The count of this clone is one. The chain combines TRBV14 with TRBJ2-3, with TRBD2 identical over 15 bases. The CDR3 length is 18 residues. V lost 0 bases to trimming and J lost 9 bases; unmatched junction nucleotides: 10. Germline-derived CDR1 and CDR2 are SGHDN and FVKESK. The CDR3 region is CASSQDEMGLAGGGTQYF. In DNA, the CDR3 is TGTGCCAGCAGCCAAGATGAAATGGGACTAGCGGGAGGAGGGACGCAGTATTTT.

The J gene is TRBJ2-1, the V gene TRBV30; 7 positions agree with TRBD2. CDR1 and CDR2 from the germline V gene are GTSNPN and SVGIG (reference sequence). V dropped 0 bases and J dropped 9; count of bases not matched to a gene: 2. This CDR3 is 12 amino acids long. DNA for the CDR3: TGTGCCTGGAGTGTATGGGGGGGTGAGCAGTTCTTC. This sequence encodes CAWSVWGGEQFF.

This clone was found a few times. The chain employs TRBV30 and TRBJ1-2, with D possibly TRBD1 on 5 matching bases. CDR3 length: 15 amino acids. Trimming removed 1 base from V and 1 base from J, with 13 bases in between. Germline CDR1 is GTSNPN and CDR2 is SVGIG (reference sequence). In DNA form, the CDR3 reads TGTGCCTGGAGTGCTCCCTGGGGCGTTAACTATGGCTACACCTTC. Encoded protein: CAWSAPWGVNYGYTF.

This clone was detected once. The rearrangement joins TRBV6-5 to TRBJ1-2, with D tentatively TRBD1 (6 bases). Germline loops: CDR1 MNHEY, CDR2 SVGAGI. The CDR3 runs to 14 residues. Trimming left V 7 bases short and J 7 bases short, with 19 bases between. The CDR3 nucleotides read TGTGCCAGCATTAAGGACAGCTGGAGTGTTGGCTACACCTTC. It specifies CASIKDSWSVGYTF.

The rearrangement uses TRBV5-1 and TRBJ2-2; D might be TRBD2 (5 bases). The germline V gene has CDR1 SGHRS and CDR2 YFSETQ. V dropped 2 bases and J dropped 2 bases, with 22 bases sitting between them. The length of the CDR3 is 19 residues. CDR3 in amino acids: CASSFRGILNRTNTGELFF. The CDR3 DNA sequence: TGCGCCAGCAGCTTCAGAGGGATCTTAAATCGTACTAACACCGGGGAGCTGTTTTTT.

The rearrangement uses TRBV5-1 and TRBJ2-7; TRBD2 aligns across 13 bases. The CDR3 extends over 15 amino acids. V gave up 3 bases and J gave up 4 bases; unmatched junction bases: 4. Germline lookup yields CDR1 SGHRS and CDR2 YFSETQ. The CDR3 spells CASSSRTSGRYEQYF. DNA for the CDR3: TGCGCCAGCAGCTCCAGGACTAGCGGGAGATACGAGCAGTACTTC.

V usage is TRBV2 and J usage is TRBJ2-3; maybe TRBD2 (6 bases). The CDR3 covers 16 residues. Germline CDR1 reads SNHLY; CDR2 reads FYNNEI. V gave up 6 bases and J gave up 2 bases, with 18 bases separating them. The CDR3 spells CASSLHAGRFTDTQYF. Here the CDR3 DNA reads TGTGCCAGCAGCCTCCATGCGGGAAGATTCACAGATACGCAGTATTTT.

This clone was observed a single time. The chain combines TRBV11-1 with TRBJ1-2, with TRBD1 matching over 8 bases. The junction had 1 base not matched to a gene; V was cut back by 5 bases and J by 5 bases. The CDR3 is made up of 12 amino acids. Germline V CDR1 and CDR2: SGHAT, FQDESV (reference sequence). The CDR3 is CASSQGAYGYTF. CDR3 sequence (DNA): TGTGCCAGCAGCCAGGGGGCGTATGGCTACACCTTC.